A selection of T cell receptor beta chains follows, all from one sample in a study of blood T cell repertoires in COVID-19. Assay: immunoSEQ multiplex PCR; the TCRdb copy retains only in-frame clones and omits some. The table has some 510,000 clones, 88% seen once. Sequenced: PBMCs or T cells enriched from blood (not recorded which). These receptors were taken from a woman aged 40 to 50 who had recovered from COVID-19. CDR3s include the opening cysteine and the closing phenylalanine or tryptophan. Each record gives: V gene, clone size, D gene, J gene, CDR3 protein, CDR3 DNA. D genes are given only for firm matches. Rows give clone size only sometimes, using once, few, many, or a class for an expanded clone.

TRBV27,-,TRBD2,TRBJ2-7,CASSLGLAGASYEQYF,TGTGCCAGCAGTTTAGGGCTAGCGGGAGCCTCCTACGAGCAGTACTTC
TRBV15,-,-,TRBJ1-2,CATSREGAAFDGYTF,TGTGCCACCAGCAGAGAGGGGGCTGCTTTTGATGGCTACACCTTC
TRBV4-1,-,-,TRBJ2-5,CASSQGSATQETQYF,TGCGCCAGCAGCCAAGGAAGCGCGACCCAAGAGACCCAGTACTTC
TRBV27,-,TRBD2,TRBJ2-1,CASSLPIGTSGPTYNEQFF,TGTGCCAGCAGTTTACCAATCGGGACTAGCGGGCCGACCTACAATGAGCAGTTCTTC
TRBV7-2,-,TRBD2,TRBJ2-1,CASSLVGGRTYNEQFF,TGTGCCAGCAGCTTAGTCGGCGGGAGGACCTACAATGAGCAGTTCTTC
TRBV7-6,-,TRBD1,TRBJ2-7,CASSEGQGSSYEQYF,TGTGCCAGCAGCGAGGGACAGGGATCCTCCTACGAGCAGTACTTC
TRBV27,-,-,TRBJ2-5,CASSSLTGETQYF,TGTGCCAGCAGTTCCCTTACCGGGGAGACCCAGTACTTC
TRBV9,-,-,TRBJ2-7,CASSPRYSGEQYF,TGTGCCAGCAGCCCCCGTTATTCGGGGGAGCAGTACTTC
TRBV15,-,-,TRBJ1-1,CATSRDPEHDMNTEAFF,TGTGCCACCAGCAGAGATCCGGAGCATGATATGAACACTGAAGCTTTCTTT
TRBV30,-,-,TRBJ2-7,CAWRSGLSYEQYF,TGTGCCTGGAGGTCTGGACTAAGCTACGAGCAGTACTTC
TRBV19,-,TRBD1,TRBJ2-5,CASSIGQGLETQYF,TGTGCCAGTAGTATTGGACAGGGTTTAGAGACCCAGTACTTC
TRBV18,-,TRBD1,TRBJ1-3,CASSPSGTASGNTIYF,TGTGCCAGCTCACCTTCCGGGACAGCCTCTGGAAACACCATATATTTT
TRBV19,-,TRBD1,TRBJ1-1,CASSIDRAEAFF,TGTGCCAGTAGTATCGACAGGGCTGAAGCTTTCTTT
TRBV13,-,-,TRBJ2-5,CASSSLKSTVETQYF,TGTGCCAGCAGCTCCCTTAAATCGACTGTGGAGACCCAGTACTTC
TRBV7-2,-,TRBD1,TRBJ1-1,CASSSDRGHTEAFF,TGTGCCAGCAGCTCAGACAGGGGCCACACTGAAGCTTTCTTT
TRBV7-9,once,TRBD2,TRBJ2-7,CASRTSGTGEQYF,TGTGCCAGCAGGACTAGCGGGACTGGGGAGCAGTACTTC
TRBV10-3,once,TRBD1,TRBJ2-3,CAINPDRAKITDTQYF,TGTGCCATCAACCCGGACAGGGCTAAAATCACAGATACGCAGTATTTT
TRBV5-8,-,-,TRBJ1-5,CASSLVRDFSNQPQHF,TGTGCCAGCAGCTTGGTACGGGACTTTAGCAATCAGCCCCAGCATTTT
TRBV7-2,once,-,TRBJ2-5,CASSPRKETQYF,TGTGCCAGCAGCCCGCGGAAGGAGACCCAGTACTTC
TRBV18,-,-,TRBJ2-1,CASSRSGNEQFF,TGTGCCAGCTCACGTAGCGGAAATGAGCAGTTCTTC
TRBV18,-,TRBD2,TRBJ2-7,CASSPGTSGYEQYF,TGTGCCAGCTCACCGGGGACTAGCGGTTACGAGCAGTACTTC
TRBV10-1,-,-,TRBJ2-3,CASSPPASGTDTQYF,TGCGCCAGCAGTCCCCCGGCTAGCGGCACAGATACGCAGTATTTT
TRBV12-3/TRBV12-4,once,-,TRBJ2-5,CASRAGAQETQYF,TGTGCCAGCCGAGCAGGGGCTCAAGAGACCCAGTACTTC